This TCR beta chain was captured by sequencing in a study of cytomegalovirus exposure and HLA in healthy donors. Broader study findings: More clonal expansion characterized HLA-associated TCR beta chains than equally common others in a later analysis. In a later analysis, TCR beta V- and J-gene trimming was associated with a missense DCLRE1C variant.

60 Vbeta and 13 Jbeta primers were used in PCR. Sequencing used immunoSEQ multiplex PCR; TCRdb keeps in-frame clones, though not all of them. The sample carries around 200,000 clones, 60% to 80% recorded once. For this clone: No antigen is known for it.

With 5 bases clipped from V and 0 bases from J, the junction kept 3 bases outside the gene matches. This CDR3 spans 15 amino acids. Germline CDR1 SGHAT, CDR2 FQDESV (reference sequence). The chain recombines TRBV11-1 with TRBJ2-1, with 8 bases identical to TRBD1. The clonotype comes from a man between 18 and 35 years old in good health and CMV-seronegative. The sample consisted of PBMCs. Written as DNA, the CDR3 is TGTGCCAGCAGCCCAGGACAGGGCTCCTACAATGAGCAGTTCTTC. Translation gives CASSPGQGSYNEQFF.